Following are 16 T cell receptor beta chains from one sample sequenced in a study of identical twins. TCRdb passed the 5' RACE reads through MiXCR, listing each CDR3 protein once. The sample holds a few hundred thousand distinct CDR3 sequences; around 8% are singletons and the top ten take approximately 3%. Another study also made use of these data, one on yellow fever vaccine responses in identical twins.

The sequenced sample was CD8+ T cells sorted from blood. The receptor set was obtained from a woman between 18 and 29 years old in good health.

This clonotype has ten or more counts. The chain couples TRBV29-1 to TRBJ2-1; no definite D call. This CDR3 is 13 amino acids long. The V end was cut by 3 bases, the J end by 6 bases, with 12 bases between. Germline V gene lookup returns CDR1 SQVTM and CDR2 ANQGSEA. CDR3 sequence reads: CSVDEGLRNEQFF. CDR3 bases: TGCAGCGTTGATGAAGGGTTGCGCAATGAGCAGTTCTTC.

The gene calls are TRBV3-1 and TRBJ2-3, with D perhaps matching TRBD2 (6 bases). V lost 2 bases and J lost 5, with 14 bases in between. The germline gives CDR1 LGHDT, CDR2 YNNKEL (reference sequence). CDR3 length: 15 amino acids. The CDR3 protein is CASSQFGGVGDTQYF. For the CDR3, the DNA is TGTGCCAGCAGCCAATTTGGAGGGGTTGGAGATACGCAGTATTTT.

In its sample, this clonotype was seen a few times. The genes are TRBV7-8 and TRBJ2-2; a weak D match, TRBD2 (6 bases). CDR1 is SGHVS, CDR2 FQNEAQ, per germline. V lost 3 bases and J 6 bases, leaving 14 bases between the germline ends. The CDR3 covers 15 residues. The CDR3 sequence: CASSFRDGGPGELFF. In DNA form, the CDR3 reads TGTGCCAGCAGCTTCCGGGACGGGGGTCCCGGGGAGCTGTTTTTT.

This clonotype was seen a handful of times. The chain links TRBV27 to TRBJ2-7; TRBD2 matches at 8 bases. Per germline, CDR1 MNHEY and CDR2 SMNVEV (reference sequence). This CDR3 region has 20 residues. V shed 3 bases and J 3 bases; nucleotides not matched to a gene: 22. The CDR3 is CASSFHRHDETGLDIYEQYF. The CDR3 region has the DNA TGTGCCAGCAGTTTCCATCGACACGACGAAACGGGACTAGATATCTACGAGCAGTACTTC.

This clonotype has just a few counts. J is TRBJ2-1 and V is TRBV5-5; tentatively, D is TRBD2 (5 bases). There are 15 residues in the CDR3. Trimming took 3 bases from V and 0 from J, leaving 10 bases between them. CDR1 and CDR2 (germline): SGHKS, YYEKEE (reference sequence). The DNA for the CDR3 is TGTGCCAGCAGCTGGACGGCGGGCTCCTACAATGAGCAGTTCTTC. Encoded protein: CASSWTAGSYNEQFF.

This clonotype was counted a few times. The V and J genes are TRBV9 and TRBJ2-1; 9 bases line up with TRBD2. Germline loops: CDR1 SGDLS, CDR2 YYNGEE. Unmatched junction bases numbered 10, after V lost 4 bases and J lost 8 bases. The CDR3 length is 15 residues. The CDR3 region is CASSPEGTSTYEQFF. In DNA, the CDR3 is TGTGCCAGCAGCCCGGAGGGGACTAGCACGTATGAGCAGTTCTTC.

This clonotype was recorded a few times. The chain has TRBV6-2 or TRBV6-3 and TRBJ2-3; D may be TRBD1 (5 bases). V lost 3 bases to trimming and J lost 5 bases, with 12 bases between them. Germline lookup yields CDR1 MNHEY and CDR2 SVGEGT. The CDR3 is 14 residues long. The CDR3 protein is CASSYNRRGDTQYF. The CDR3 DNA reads TGTGCCAGCAGTTATAATCGAAGGGGAGATACGCAGTATTTT.

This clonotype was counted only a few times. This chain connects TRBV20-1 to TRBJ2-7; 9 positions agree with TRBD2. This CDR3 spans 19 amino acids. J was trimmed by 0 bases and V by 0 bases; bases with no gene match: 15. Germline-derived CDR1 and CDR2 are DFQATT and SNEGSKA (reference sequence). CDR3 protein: CSAREGQAGGLSSSYEQYF. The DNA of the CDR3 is TGCAGTGCTAGAGAAGGGCAAGCGGGAGGTCTCTCGAGCTCCTACGAGCAGTACTTC.

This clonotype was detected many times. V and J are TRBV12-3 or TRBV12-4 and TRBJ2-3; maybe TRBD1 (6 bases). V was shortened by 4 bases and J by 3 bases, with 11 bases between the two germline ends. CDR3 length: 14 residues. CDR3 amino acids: CASSSGTPTDTQYF. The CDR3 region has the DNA TGTGCCAGCAGTTCCGGGACACCTACAGATACGCAGTATTTT.

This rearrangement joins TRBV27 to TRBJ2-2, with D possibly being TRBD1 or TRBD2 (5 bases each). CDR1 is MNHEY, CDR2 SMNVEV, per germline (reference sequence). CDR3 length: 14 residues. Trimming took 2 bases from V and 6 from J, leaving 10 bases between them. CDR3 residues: CASSLAGTAGELFF. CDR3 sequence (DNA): TGTGCCAGCAGTTTAGCCGGGACGGCCGGGGAGCTGTTTTTT.

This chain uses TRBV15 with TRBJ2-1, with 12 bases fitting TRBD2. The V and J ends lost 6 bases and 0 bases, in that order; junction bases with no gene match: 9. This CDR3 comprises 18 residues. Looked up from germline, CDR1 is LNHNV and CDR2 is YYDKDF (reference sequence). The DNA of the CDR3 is TGTGCCACCAGTGCTTGGCTAGCGGGGGGGAGCTCCTACAATGAGCAGTTCTTC. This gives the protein CATSAWLAGGSSYNEQFF.

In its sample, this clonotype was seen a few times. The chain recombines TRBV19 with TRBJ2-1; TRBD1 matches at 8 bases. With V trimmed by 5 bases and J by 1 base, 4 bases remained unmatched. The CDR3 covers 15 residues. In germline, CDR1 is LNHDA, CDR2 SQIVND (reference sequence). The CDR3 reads CASSLRQGSYNEQFF. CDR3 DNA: TGTGCCAGTAGTCTTCGACAGGGGTCCTACAATGAGCAGTTCTTC.

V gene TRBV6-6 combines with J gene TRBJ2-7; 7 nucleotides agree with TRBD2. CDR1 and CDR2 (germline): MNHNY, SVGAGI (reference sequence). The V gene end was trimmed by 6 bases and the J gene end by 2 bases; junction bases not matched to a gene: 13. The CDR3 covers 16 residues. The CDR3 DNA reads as TGTGCCAGCAGGATTTTTCTAGCGGTAGACACCTACGAGCAGTACTTC. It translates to CASRIFLAVDTYEQYF.

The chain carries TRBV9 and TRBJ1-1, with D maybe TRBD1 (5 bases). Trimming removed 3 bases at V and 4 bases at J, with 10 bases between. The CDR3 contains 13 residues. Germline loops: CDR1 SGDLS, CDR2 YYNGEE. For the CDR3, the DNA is TGTGCCAGCAGCGGGGGCCTCAGCACTGAAGCTTTCTTT. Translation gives CASSGGLSTEAFF.

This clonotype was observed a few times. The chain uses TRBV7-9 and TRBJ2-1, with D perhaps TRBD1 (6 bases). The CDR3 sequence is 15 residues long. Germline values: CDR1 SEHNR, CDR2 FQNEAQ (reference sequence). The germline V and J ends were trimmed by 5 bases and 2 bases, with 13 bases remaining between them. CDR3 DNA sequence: TGTGCCAGCAGCCCATCACAGGGCCCCTACAATGAGCAGTTCTTC. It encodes CASSPSQGPYNEQFF.

As DNA, the CDR3 is TGCGCCAGCAGCTTACTAGAAGTATGGGGATTAGCGAACACCGGGGAGCTGTTTTTT. Translation: CASSLLEVWGLANTGELFF. This rearrangement joins TRBV5-1 to TRBJ2-2; tentatively, D is TRBD2 (5 bases). Trimming shortened V by 2 bases and J by 0 bases, and 20 bases separated the two germline ends. This CDR3 comprises 19 residues. Germline values: CDR1 SGHRS, CDR2 YFSETQ.